A single sample is the source of the 26 T cell receptor beta chains below, sequenced in a study of blood T cells in healthy people across ages. Together with a sample-barcoded 5' primer, a J-beta primer mix was included in a second PCR lasting about 6 to 12 cycles. TCRdb reprocessed the 5' RACE reads with MiXCR, giving one entry per CDR3 protein. The repertoire holds 500,000 to 650,000 distinct CDR3 sequences, about 27% seen once, with 3% to 4.5% in the top ten. This sample was shared with a second study, whose subject was T cells of mothers and their children.

Source material: blood. The receptor source for this set is a boy aged 2 to 10 in good health.

The chain is built from TRBV11-2 and TRBJ2-5; either TRBD1 or TRBD2 may fit D (5 bases each). The end of the DNA is better explained by TRBJ2-1, so the J call may be wrong. Germline lookup yields CDR1 SGHAT and CDR2 FQNNGV. The CDR3 is made up of 16 amino acids. The CDR3 coding sequence is TGTGCCAGCAGCTCCCCCGGGGACGGTTCAAGGGATGAGCAGTTCTTC. As protein: CASSSPGDGSRDEQFF.

This clonotype was detected many times. The chain is built from TRBV2 and TRBJ2-5, with unresolved D. The germline V gene encodes CDR1 SNHLY and CDR2 FYNNEI. This CDR3 region has 13 residues. The V end was cut by 5 bases, the J end by 5 bases, with 12 bases between. The CDR3 protein is CASSYDRSETQYF. CDR3 sequence (DNA): TGTGCCAGCAGTTACGACCGGAGTGAGACCCAGTACTTC. Variable domain in full (rest from reference TRBV2 and TRBJ2-5): EPEVTQTPSHQVTQMGQEVILRCVPISNHLYFYWYRQILGQKVEFLVSFYNNEISEKSEIFDDQFSVERPDGSNFTLKIRSTKLEDSAMYFCASSYDRSETQYFGPGTRLLVL.

The V call is TRBV27, the J call TRBJ1-2; D is uncertain. Trimming stripped 6 bases from V and 3 bases from J, with 14 bases between. The CDR3 covers 14 residues. In germline, CDR1 is MNHEY, CDR2 SMNVEV (reference sequence). As DNA, the CDR3 is TGTGCCAGCAGACCGCTCTCAGGCTACTATGGCTACACCTTC. Its protein product is CASRPLSGYYGYTF.

The chain recombines TRBV15 with TRBJ2-4; 8 positions agree with TRBD2. Germline CDR1 reads LNHNV; CDR2 reads YYDKDF (reference sequence). V gave up 0 bases and J gave up 4 bases; unmatched junction bases: 11. The CDR3 spans 18 residues. CDR3 sequence: CATSRDTASGPTKNIQYF. CDR3 nucleotides: TGTGCCACCAGCAGAGATACGGCTAGCGGGCCCACTAAAAACATTCAGTACTTC.

V is TRBV20-1 and J is TRBJ2-5; 10 nucleotides line up with TRBD1. The J call is in doubt because the DNA end fits TRBJ2-7 better. Germline CDR1 reads DFQATT; CDR2 reads SNEGSKA (reference sequence). The CDR3 totals 15 residues. CDR3 sequence (DNA): TGCAGTGCCAAATCCTCGGGACAGGGGAGCTACGAGCAGTACTTC. Translated: CSAKSSGQGSYEQYF.

The rearrangement joins TRBV20-1 to TRBJ2-5, with 11 bases identical to TRBD2. The last part of the DNA fits TRBJ2-1 better; the J call may be wrong. Germline V CDR1 and CDR2: DFQATT, SNEGSKA (reference sequence). CDR3 length equals 14 residues. CDR3 sequence: CSARDSGRANEQFF. The CDR3 DNA reads TGCAGTGCTAGAGATAGCGGGAGGGCCAATGAGCAGTTCTTC.

The chain carries TRBV30 and TRBJ2-5; 14 positions agree with TRBD2. J gave up 4 bases and V 3 bases, and 4 bases lay outside the gene matches. Germline V gene sequence: CDR1 GTSNPN, CDR2 SVGIG (reference sequence). This CDR3 is 15 amino acids long. CDR3 region: CAWSPGLAGVETQYF. CDR3 sequence (DNA): TGTGCCTGGAGCCCGGGACTAGCGGGAGTAGAGACCCAGTACTTC.

This clonotype was seen more than once but under ten times. The chain employs TRBV28 and TRBJ2-7, with 14 bases lining up with TRBD2. Germline V gene lookup returns CDR1 MDHEN and CDR2 SYDVKM. Trimming removed 2 bases from V and 2 bases from J; junction bases left unmatched: 14. This CDR3 has 20 amino acids. For the CDR3, the DNA is TGTGCCAGCAGTTTACCCACCCATAGGACTAGCGGGAGGATAACCTACGAGCAGTACTTC. Its protein product is CASSLPTHRTSGRITYEQYF.

This clonotype came up a few times. The CDR3 spells CASSHRTSGQETQYF. CDR3 nucleotide sequence: TGTGCCAGCAGCCACCGGACTAGCGGCCAAGAGACCCAGTACTTC. The chain employs TRBV6-5 and TRBJ2-5, with 10 bases lining up with TRBD2. V lost 6 bases, J lost 1 base, and 5 bases stayed unmatched. Germline-derived CDR1 and CDR2 are MNHEY and SVGAGI. The CDR3 covers 15 residues.

The rearrangement uses TRBV4-1 and TRBJ2-5; D is ambiguous. Trimming took 0 bases from V and 7 from J, leaving 12 bases between them. Germline assignment: CDR1 MGHRA and CDR2 YSYEKL. The CDR3 totals 14 residues. For the CDR3, the DNA is TGCGCCAGCAGCCAAGATCTGGGTGTCGGGACCCAGTACTTC. As protein: CASSQDLGVGTQYF.

A note on this clonotype: One junction end disagrees with the germline gene, perhaps due to a read error. The rearrangement uses TRBV27 and TRBJ2-3; TRBD2 agrees at 9 bases. The length of the CDR3 is 16 residues. The germline gives CDR1 MNHEY, CDR2 SMNVEV (reference sequence). The CDR3 loop reads CANSLWASGVTDTQYF. CDR3 nucleotides: TGTGCCAACAGTTTATGGGCTAGCGGGGTCACAGATACGCAGTATTTT.

This clonotype has a count of ten or more. This sequence joins TRBV5-1 and TRBJ2-5; unclear D gene. Looked up from germline, CDR1 is SGHRS and CDR2 is YFSETQ. The CDR3 sequence is 14 residues long. Deletions cut 4 bases from V and 4 bases from J, with 14 bases between. CDR3: CASSRGGFPETQYF. CDR3 coding DNA: TGCGCCAGCAGCCGTGGCGGCTTCCCAGAGACCCAGTACTTC. The variable domain in full, completed from reference TRBV5-1 and TRBJ2-5, reads KAGVTQTPRYLIKTRGQQVTLSCSPISGHRSVSWYQQTPGQGLQFLFEYFSETQRNKGNFPGRFSGRQFSNSRSEMNVSTLELGDSALYLCASSRGGFPETQYFGPGTRLLVL.

This chain uses TRBV7-9 with TRBJ2-7; TRBD1 matches 7 bases. Germline lookup yields CDR1 SEHNR and CDR2 FQNEAQ (reference sequence). This CDR3 is built from 18 residues. Unmatched junction bases numbered 13, after V lost 2 bases and J lost 0 bases. The DNA for the CDR3 is TGTGCCAGCAGCTTATATAATTTCGGGACAGCGTTCTCCTACGAGCAGTACTTC. Encoded protein: CASSLYNFGTAFSYEQYF.

This clonotype came up many times. The chain joins TRBV7-3 to TRBJ2-5, with D tentatively TRBD2 (6 bases). The DNA end is more similar to TRBJ2-1, so the J call may be wrong. Germline lookup yields CDR1 SGHTA and CDR2 FQGTGA. The CDR3 runs to 15 residues. The CDR3 nucleotides are TGTGCCAGCAGCTTAGTGGCGGGGAGCAACAATGAGCAGTTCTTC. This encodes CASSLVAGSNNEQFF.

V gene TRBV28 combines with J gene TRBJ2-6, with D perhaps TRBD1 (6 bases). The length of the CDR3 is 16 residues. The V end lost 4 bases, the J end lost 2 bases, and 12 bases lay between the germline ends. Germline CDR1 is MDHEN and CDR2 is SYDVKM. The CDR3 nucleotides are TGTGCCAGCAGTTCAGACAGGCAAGCTGGGGCCAACGTCCTGACTTTC. Translation: CASSSDRQAGANVLTF.

The chain combines TRBV6-5 with TRBJ2-7; 12 nucleotides match TRBD2. Germline V gene sequence: CDR1 MNHEY, CDR2 SVGAGI. V trimming: 0 bases; J trimming: 3 bases; junction bases outside the gene matches: 3. The CDR3 has 16 amino acids. In DNA form, the CDR3 reads TGTGCCAGCAGTTACTCGGCTAGCGGGAGGGGCTACGAGCAGTACTTC. This codes for CASSYSASGRGYEQYF.

V gene TRBV7-9 combines with J gene TRBJ2-5; 8 bases align to TRBD1. The CDR3 has 14 amino acids. The trim removed 5 bases at V and 4 bases at J, leaving 6 bases unmatched. Per germline, CDR1 SEHNR and CDR2 FQNEAQ (reference sequence). The CDR3 coding sequence is TGTGCCAGCAGCAATGGACAGGGAGTAGAGACCCAGTACTTC. It encodes CASSNGQGVETQYF.

This clonotype was picked up a small number of times. This chain links TRBV20-1 with TRBJ2-3, with 11 bases matching TRBD2. J gave up 3 bases and V 3 bases, and 5 bases lay outside the gene matches. The CDR3 consists of 15 residues. CDR1 and CDR2 from the germline V gene are DFQATT and SNEGSKA (reference sequence). This chain's CDR3 is CSARKLAGGTDTQYF. CDR3 nucleotides: TGCAGTGCTAGGAAGCTAGCGGGGGGTACAGATACGCAGTATTTT.

This clonotype was observed a handful of times. V usage is TRBV6-2 or TRBV6-3 and J usage is TRBJ1-1; no reliable D call. The V and J ends lost 6 bases and 7 bases respectively, with 9 bases between them. The CDR3 is made up of 11 amino acids. Germline CDR1 is MNHEY and CDR2 is SVGEGT. CDR3 in DNA: TGTGCCAGCAGCCGTTCTTTTGAAGCTTTCTTT. This encodes CASSRSFEAFF.

This clonotype was counted a few times. This chain links TRBV4-2 with TRBJ2-5, with 8 bases matching TRBD2. The J call may be mistaken, given a closer DNA end match to TRBJ2-1. Germline V gene lookup returns CDR1 LGHNA and CDR2 YNFKEQ. This CDR3 spans 16 amino acids. DNA for the CDR3: TGTGCCAGCAGCCAAGACCTTACGGGGGGGCGGGATGAGCAGTTCTTC. This codes for CASSQDLTGGRDEQFF.

This chain joins TRBV12-3 or TRBV12-4 and TRBJ2-2; D is perhaps TRBD2 (6 bases). This CDR3 is built from 15 residues. The V end was cut by 6 bases, the J end by 1 base, with 12 bases between. CDR3 loop: CASSSPSENTGELFF. CDR3 nucleotides: TGTGCCAGCAGCTCCCCTAGCGAGAACACCGGGGAGCTGTTTTTT.

For the CDR3, the DNA is TGTGCCAGCAGCCGTTCAGGGTCCCGCAATCAGCCCCAGCATTTT. It encodes CASSRSGSRNQPQHF. V gene TRBV5-5 combines with J gene TRBJ1-5; the D gene is possibly TRBD1 (5 bases). The CDR3 sequence is 15 residues long. The germline V gene has CDR1 SGHKS and CDR2 YYEKEE (reference sequence). V lost 4 bases and J lost 2, with 13 bases in between.

This chain connects TRBV29-1 to TRBJ2-5; a weak D match, TRBD1 (5 bases). The CDR3 runs to 14 residues. In germline, CDR1 is SQVTM, CDR2 ANQGSEA. V was cut by 5 bases and J by 3 bases, with 16 bases left in between. In nucleotides, the CDR3 is TGCAGCGTTATGGGTCGTCTCAGGGAAGAGACCCAGTACTTC. This sequence encodes CSVMGRLREETQYF. Full variable domain (rest looked up from reference TRBV29-1 and TRBJ2-5): SAVISQKPSRDICQRGTSLTIQCQVDSQVTMMFWYRQQPGQSLTLIATANQGSEATYESGFVIDKFPISRPNLTFSTLTVSNMSPEDSSIYLCSVMGRLREETQYFGPGTRLLVL.

This clonotype has a handful of counts. The junction does not match germline at one end; this may be a read error. The chain recombines TRBV5-6 with TRBJ2-4; D not certain. This CDR3 spans 12 amino acids. CDR1 is SGHDT and CDR2 is YYEEEE in the germline V gene. CDR3 loop: CAGSFQENIQYF. The DNA for the CDR3 is TGTGCCGGCAGCTTCCAGGAAAACATTCAGTACTTC. Full variable domain (outside the CDR3, taken from reference TRBV5-6 and TRBJ2-4): DAGVTQSPTHLIKTRGQQVTLRCSPKSGHDTVSWYQQALGQGPQFIFQYYEEEERQRGNFPDRFSGHQFPNYSSELNVNALLLGDSALYLCAGSFQENIQYFGAGTRLSVL.

The V call is TRBV24-1, the J call TRBJ2-5; a weak D match, TRBD1 (6 bases). The CDR3 contains 16 residues. Germline CDR1 reads KGHDR; CDR2 reads SFDVKD. V gave up 2 bases and J gave up 4 bases, with 16 bases separating them. DNA for the CDR3: TGTGCCACCAGTGATTCGAGGGGGATAGGTGGAGAGACCCAGTACTTC. Its protein is CATSDSRGIGGETQYF.

The chain joins TRBV7-8 to TRBJ1-1; perhaps TRBD1 as D (6 bases). V was shortened by 1 base and J by 4 bases, with 10 bases between the two germline ends. CDR1 and CDR2 (germline): SGHVS, FQNEAQ. The CDR3 consists of 14 residues. The CDR3, as DNA: TGTGCCAGCAGCTTAGGTTGGGGGCGCACTGAAGCTTTCTTT. Residues: CASSLGWGRTEAFF.